These 2 T cell receptor beta chains came from one sample sequenced in a study of tumor-infiltrating lymphocytes in localized non-small cell lung cancer. The protocol was immunoSEQ multiplex PCR, while the TCRdb copy is restricted to in-frame clones and leaves out a portion. The sample shows over 10,000 clones, 55% to 70% of them seen only once. Input material: lung tumor tissue. These receptors all come from a human donor with non-small cell lung cancer.

The chain is built from TRBV11-1 and TRBJ2-7, with D unclear. The ends were cut back, 5 bases at V and 2 bases at J, with 16 bases in the middle. The germline CDR1 and CDR2 sequences are SGHAT and FQDESV (reference sequence). This CDR3 is 15 amino acids long. Here the CDR3 reads CASSGPLDGTYEQYF. The CDR3 DNA reads as TGTGCCAGCAGCGGGCCCTTGGACGGAACCTACGAGCAGTACTTC.

In this sample, this clone turned up a few times. The rearrangement links TRBV11-3 to TRBJ2-4, with D tentatively TRBD2 (6 bases). The germline CDR1 and CDR2 sequences are SGHNT and YENEEA. Trimming cost V 0 bases and J 8 bases, with 23 bases left between them. The CDR3 is made up of 18 amino acids. The CDR3 here is CASSLEIRVGGGADIQYF. CDR3 DNA: TGTGCCAGCAGCTTAGAGATCCGGGTTGGTGGCGGGGCGGACATTCAGTACTTC.